The 2 T cell receptor beta chains presented below share a single source sample, sequenced in a study of OX40 agonist ivuxolimab in advanced cancers. Clones were read by immunoSEQ multiplex PCR, and TCRdb kept only the in-frame ones, dropping some. The sample records roughly 100,000 clones, approximately 85% being singletons. Material: CD4+ or CD8+ T cells sorted from blood, obtained in a trial of the OX40 agonist ivuxolimab. Every receptor here comes from an adult with an advanced solid tumor such as melanoma, head and neck, liver or kidney cancer.

This CDR3 is CASSLVTGTGTDTQYF. In DNA form, the CDR3 reads TGTGCCAGCAGCTTGGTAACAGGGACGGGCACAGATACGCAGTATTTT. The chain combines TRBV5-6 with TRBJ2-3, with D perhaps TRBD1 (6 bases). Deletions cut 0 bases from V and 1 base from J, with 12 bases between. Germline values: CDR1 SGHDT, CDR2 YYEEEE. This CDR3 has 16 amino acids.

This CDR3 is CASSDLERKANYGYTF. DNA for the CDR3: TGTGCCAGCAGTGACCTCGAGCGGAAAGCTAACTATGGCTACACCTTC. The rearrangement links TRBV6-1 to TRBJ1-2, with D unresolved. V lost 3 bases, J lost 0 bases, and 14 bases lay in between. The CDR3 runs to 16 residues. The germline CDR1 and CDR2 sequences are MNHNS and SASEGT.